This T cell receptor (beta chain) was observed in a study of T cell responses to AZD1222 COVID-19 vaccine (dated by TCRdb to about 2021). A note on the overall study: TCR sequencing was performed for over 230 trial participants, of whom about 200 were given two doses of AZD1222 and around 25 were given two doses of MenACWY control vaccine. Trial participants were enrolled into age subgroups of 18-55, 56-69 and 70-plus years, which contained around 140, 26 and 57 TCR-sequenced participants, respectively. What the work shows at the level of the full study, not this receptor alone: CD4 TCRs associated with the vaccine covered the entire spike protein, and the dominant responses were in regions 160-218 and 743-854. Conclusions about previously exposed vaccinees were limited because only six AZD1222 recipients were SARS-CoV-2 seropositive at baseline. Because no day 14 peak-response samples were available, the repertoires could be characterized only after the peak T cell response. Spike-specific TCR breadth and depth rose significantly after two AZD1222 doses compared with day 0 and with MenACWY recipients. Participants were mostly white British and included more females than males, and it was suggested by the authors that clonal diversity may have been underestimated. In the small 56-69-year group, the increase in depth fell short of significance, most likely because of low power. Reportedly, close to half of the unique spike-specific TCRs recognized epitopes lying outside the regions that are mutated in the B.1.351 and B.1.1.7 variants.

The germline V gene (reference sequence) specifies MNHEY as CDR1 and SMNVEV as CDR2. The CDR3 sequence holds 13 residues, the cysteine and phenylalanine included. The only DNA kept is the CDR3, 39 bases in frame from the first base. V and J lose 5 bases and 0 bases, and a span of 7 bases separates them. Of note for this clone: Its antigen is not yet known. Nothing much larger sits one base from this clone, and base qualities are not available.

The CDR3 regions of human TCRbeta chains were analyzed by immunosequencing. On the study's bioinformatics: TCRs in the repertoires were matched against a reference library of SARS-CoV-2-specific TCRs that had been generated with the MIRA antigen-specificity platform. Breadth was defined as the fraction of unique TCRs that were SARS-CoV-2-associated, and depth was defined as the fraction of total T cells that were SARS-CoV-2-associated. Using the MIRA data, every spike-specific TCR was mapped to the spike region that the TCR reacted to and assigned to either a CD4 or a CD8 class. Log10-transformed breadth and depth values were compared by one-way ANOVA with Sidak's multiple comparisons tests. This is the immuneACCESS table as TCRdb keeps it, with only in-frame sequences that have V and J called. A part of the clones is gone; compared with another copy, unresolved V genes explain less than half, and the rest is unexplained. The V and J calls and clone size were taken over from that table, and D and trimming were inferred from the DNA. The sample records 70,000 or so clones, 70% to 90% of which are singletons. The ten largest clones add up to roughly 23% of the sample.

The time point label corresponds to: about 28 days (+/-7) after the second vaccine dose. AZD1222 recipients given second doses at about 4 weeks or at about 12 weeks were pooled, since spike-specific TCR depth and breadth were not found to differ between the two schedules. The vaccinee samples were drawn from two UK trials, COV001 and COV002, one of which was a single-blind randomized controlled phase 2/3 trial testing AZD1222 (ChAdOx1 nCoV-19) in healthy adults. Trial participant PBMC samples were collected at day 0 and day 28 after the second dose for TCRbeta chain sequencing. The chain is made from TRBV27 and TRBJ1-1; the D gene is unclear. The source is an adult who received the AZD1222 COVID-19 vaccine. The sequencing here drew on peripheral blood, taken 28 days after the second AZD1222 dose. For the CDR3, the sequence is CASSRSVNTEAFF. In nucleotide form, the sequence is TGTGCCAGCAGTCGCAGTGTGAACACTGAAGCTTTCTTT.